This T cell receptor (beta chain) was observed in a study of T cells in Graves' hyperthyroidism and ophthalmopathy. Study details: Specimen type is peripheral blood, collected at initial diagnosis prior to any treatment.

Amplification of TCR beta CDR3 regions was performed using RNA transcripts as template. Primed by the HTBI set, a first-round RT-PCR was run on the TCR CDR3. TCRdb called the multiplex PCR reads again in MiXCR, with one record for every CDR3 protein. The sample has fewer than 300,000 distinct CDR3 sequences, less than 30% seen once. This clonotype was observed many times. Its antigen remains unknown. Germline CDR1 reads MGHRA; CDR2 reads YSYEKL. Trimming cost V 4 bases and J 6 bases; bases outside gene matches: 7. The CDR3 has 15 residues. Broader study findings: The model forecast ophthalmopathy, anticipating it by a median around 6.5 months before onset. Blood also held most thyroid clonotypes expanded beyond 0.001.

This receptor was obtained from a man aged 40-49 years with Graves' hyperthyroidism that later progressed to Graves' ophthalmopathy. The sample was blood. The chain uses TRBV4-1 and TRBJ2-2; 8 bases match TRBD2. CDR3 sequence reads: CASSPRLALAGELFF. The CDR3 DNA follows: TGCGCCAGCAGCCCCCGACTAGCGTTGGCCGGGGAGCTGTTTTTT.